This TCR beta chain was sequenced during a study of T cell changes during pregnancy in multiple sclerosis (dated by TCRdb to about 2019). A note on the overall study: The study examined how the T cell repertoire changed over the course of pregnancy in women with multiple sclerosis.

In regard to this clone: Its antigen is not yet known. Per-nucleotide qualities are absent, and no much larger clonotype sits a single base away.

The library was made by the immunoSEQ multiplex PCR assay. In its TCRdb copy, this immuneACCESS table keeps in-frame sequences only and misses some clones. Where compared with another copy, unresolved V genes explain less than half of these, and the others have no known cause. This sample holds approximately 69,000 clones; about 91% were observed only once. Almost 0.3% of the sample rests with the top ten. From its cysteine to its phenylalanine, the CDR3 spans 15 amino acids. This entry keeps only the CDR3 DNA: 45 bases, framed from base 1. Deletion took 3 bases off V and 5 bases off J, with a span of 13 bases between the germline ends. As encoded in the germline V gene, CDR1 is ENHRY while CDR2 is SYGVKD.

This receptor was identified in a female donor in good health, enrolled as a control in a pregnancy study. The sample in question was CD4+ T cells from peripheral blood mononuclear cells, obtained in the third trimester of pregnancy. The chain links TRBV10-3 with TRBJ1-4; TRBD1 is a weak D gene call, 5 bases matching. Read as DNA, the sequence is TGTGCCATCAGTGAAAGCGACAGATTAAATGAAAAACTGTTTTTT. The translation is CAISESDRLNEKLFF.